This TCR beta chain was captured by sequencing in a study of cytomegalovirus exposure and HLA in healthy donors. As for this clone: Its matching antigen is unknown.

The CDR3 runs 14 residues. Per the germline V gene, CDR1 is SQVTM and CDR2 is ANQGSEA. The ends lost 2 bases at V and 8 bases at J; junction bases unmatched: 8. General study points: The availability of immune exposure information extended only to CMV serostatus.

The PCR had 60 Vbeta and 13 Jbeta primers. Clones were sequenced by immunoSEQ multiplex PCR, and TCRdb holds only the in-frame ones, with some missing. This table has roughly 120,000 clones, over 60% appearing once. This clonotype originated in a man aged 25 to 40 in good health and CMV-seropositive. This chain connects TRBV29-1 to TRBJ2-1; 8 nucleotides line up with TRBD1. The sequenced sample consisted of PBMCs. CDR3 in DNA: TGCAGCGTTGAAACTGACAGGGGTTGGCATGAGCAGTTCTTC. Translated, it gives CSVETDRGWHEQFF.